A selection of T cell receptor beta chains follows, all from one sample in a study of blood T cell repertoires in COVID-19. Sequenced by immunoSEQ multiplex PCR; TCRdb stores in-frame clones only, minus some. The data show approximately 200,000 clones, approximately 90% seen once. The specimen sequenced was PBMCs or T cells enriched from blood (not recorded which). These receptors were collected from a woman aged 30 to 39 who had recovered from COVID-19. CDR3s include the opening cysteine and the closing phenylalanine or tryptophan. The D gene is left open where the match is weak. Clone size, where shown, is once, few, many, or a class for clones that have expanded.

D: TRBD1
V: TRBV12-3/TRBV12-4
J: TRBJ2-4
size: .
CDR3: CASSPGGNIQYF
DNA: TGTGCCAGCAGTCCAGGGGGAAACATTCAGTACTTC

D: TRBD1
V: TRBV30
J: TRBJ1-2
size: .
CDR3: CAWIGTGESYTF
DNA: TGTGCCTGGATTGGGACAGGGGAGAGCTACACCTTC

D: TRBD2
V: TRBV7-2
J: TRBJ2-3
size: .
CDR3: CASRRLAGGGDTQYF
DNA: TGTGCCAGCAGGAGACTAGCGGGAGGGGGAGATACGCAGTATTTT

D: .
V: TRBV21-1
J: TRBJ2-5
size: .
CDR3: CASSKATGARETQYF
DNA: TGTGCCAGCAGCAAAGCGACAGGGGCTAGGGAGACCCAGTACTTC

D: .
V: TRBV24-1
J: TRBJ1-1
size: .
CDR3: CATSDAAGGHTEAFF
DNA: TGTGCCACCAGTGACGCCGCGGGCGGGCACACTGAAGCTTTCTTT

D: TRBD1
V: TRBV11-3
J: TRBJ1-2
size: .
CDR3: CASSGGPAGTDYGYTF
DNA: TGTGCCAGCAGCGGCGGCCCGGCCGGGACAGATTATGGCTACACCTTC

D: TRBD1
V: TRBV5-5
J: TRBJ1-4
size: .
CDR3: CASSSGTAGEKLFF
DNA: TGTGCCAGCAGCTCAGGGACAGCCGGGGAAAAACTGTTTTTT

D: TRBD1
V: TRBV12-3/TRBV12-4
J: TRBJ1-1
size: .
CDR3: CASTRGQGVEAFF
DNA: TGTGCCAGCACTAGGGGACAGGGGGTTGAAGCTTTCTTT

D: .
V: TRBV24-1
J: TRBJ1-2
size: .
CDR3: CATSDTWAVHGYTF
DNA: TGTGCCACCAGTGATACCTGGGCAGTTCATGGCTACACCTTC

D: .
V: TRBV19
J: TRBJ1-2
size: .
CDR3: CASSILAAYYGYTF
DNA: TGTGCCAGTAGTATACTCGCGGCATACTATGGCTACACCTTC

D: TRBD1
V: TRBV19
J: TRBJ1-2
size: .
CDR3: CASRRQGADYGYTF
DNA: TGTGCCAGTAGGCGACAGGGGGCGGACTATGGCTACACCTTC

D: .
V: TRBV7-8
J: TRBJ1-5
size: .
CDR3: CASSRGGPLNLNQPQHF
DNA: TGTGCCAGCAGCCGAGGGGGGCCTCTCAATCTCAATCAGCCCCAGCATTTT

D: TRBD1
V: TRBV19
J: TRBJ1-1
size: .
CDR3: CASSSTGATEAFF
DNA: TGTGCCAGTAGTTCTACAGGGGCCACTGAAGCTTTCTTT

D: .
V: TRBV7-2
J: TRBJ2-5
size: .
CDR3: CASSSNLQETQYF
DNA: TGTGCCAGCAGCTCAAACCTCCAGGAGACCCAGTACTTC

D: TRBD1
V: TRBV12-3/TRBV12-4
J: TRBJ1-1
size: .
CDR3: CAIRDRADTEAFF
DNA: TGTGCCATCCGGGACAGGGCTGACACTGAAGCTTTCTTT

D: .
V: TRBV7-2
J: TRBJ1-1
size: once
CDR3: CASSRGVQVVTEAFF
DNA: TGTGCCAGCAGCCGGGGGGTCCAGGTTGTCACTGAAGCTTTCTTT

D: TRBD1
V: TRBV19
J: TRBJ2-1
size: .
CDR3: CASSPGQGLSYNEQFF
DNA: TGTGCCAGTAGTCCCGGACAGGGCTTGTCCTACAATGAGCAGTTCTTC

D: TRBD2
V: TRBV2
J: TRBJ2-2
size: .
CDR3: CASSELAGANTGELFF
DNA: TGTGCCAGCAGTGAACTAGCGGGTGCGAACACCGGGGAGCTGTTTTTT

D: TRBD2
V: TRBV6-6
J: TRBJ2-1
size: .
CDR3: CASSYGSGNEQFF
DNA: TGTGCCAGCAGTTACGGTAGCGGGAATGAGCAGTTCTTC

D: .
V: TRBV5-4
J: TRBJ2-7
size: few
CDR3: CASSRTNSYEQYF
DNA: TGTGCCAGCAGCCGCACGAACTCTTACGAGCAGTACTTC

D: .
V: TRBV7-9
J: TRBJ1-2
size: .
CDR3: CASSFGNGYTF
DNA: TGTGCCAGCAGCTTTGGCAATGGCTACACCTTC

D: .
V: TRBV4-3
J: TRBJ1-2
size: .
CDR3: CASSQVGQGPSNYGYTF
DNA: TGCGCCAGCAGCCAAGTAGGGCAGGGGCCCTCTAACTATGGCTACACCTTC

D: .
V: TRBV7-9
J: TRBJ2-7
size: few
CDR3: CASSQFYEQYF
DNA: TGTGCCAGCAGCCAGTTCTACGAGCAGTACTTC

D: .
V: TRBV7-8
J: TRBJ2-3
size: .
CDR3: CASSLIRGYSTDTQYF
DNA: TGTGCCAGCAGCTTAATAAGGGGTTATAGCACAGATACGCAGTATTTT

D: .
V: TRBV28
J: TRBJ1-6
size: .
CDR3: CASSLRQYGSPLHF
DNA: TGTGCCAGCAGTTTGCGGCAGTACGGTTCACCCCTCCACTTT

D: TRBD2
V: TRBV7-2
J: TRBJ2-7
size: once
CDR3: CASSTRTSGTYEQYF
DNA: TGTGCCAGCAGCACACGGACTAGCGGTACCTACGAGCAGTACTTC

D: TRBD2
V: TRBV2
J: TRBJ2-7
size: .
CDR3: CASSAWRETYEQYF
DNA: TGTGCCAGCAGTGCTTGGCGGGAGACCTACGAGCAGTACTTC

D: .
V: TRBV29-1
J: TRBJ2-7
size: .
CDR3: CSVCPSVNTYEQYF
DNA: TGCAGCGTCTGCCCTTCCGTCAATACATACGAGCAGTACTTC

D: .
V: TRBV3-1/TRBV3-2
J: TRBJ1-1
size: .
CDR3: CASSQVTTWRSTEAFF
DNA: TGTGCCAGCAGCCAAGTGACGACGTGGAGGAGCACTGAAGCTTTCTTT

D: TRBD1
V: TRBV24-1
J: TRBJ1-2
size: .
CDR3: CATSETGQNYGYTF
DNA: TGTGCCACCAGTGAGACGGGACAGAACTATGGCTACACCTTC

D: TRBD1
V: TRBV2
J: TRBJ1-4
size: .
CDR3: CASSKGQGMGNEKLFF
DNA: TGTGCCAGCAGTAAAGGACAGGGGATGGGTAATGAAAAACTGTTTTTT

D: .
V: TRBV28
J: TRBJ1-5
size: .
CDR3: CASSLDQRLNQPQHF
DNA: TGTGCCAGCAGTCTAGACCAGAGGCTCAATCAGCCCCAGCATTTT

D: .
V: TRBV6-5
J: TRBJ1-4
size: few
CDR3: CASSPLGGLSEKLFF
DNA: TGTGCCAGCAGTCCGTTGGGGGGTCTATCTGAAAAACTGTTTTTT

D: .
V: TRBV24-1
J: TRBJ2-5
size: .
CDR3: CATSDSGTIETQYF
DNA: TGTGCCACCAGTGACTCTGGGACAATAGAGACCCAGTACTTC

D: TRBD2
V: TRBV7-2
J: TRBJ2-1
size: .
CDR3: CASSKLADNEQFF
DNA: TGTGCCAGCAGCAAACTAGCGGACAATGAGCAGTTCTTC

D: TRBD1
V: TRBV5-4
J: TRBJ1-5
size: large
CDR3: CASRTGGLNQPQHF
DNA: TGTGCCAGCAGGACAGGGGGCCTTAATCAGCCCCAGCATTTT

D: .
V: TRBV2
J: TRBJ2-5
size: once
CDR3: CASSYRPGGTGETQYF
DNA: TGTGCCAGCAGTTATCGGCCAGGGGGGACTGGGGAGACCCAGTACTTC

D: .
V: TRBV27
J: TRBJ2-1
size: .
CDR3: CASSLRTVYPANEQFF
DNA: TGTGCCAGCAGTTTACGGACAGTTTACCCAGCCAATGAGCAGTTCTTC

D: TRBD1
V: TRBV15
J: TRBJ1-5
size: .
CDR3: CATRRQGNNQPQHF
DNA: TGTGCCACCAGGCGACAGGGAAACAATCAGCCCCAGCATTTT

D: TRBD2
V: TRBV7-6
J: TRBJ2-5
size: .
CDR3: CASSLDGGLAGEETQYF
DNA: TGTGCCAGCAGCTTAGACGGGGGACTAGCGGGCGAGGAGACCCAGTACTTC

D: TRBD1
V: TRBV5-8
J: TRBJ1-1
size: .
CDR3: CASRFLRGQGEAFF
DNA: TGTGCCAGCAGATTCCTCAGGGGGCAGGGTGAAGCTTTCTTT

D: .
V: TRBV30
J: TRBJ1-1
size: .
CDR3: CACRTRGDTEAFF
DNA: TGTGCCTGCAGGACGCGGGGAGACACTGAAGCTTTCTTT